This T cell receptor (beta chain) was observed in a study of response to subunit inactivated influenza vaccine. Using its own MiXCR run on the RT-PCR reads, TCRdb lists one record per CDR3 protein. The table records around 580,000 distinct CDR3 sequences, about 11% of them present only once. From germline, CDR1 is WSHSY and CDR2 SAAADI. This CDR3 has 15 residues. The V and J ends lost 2 bases and 3 bases respectively, with 14 bases between them. On this clonotype itself: Its antigen is unidentified.

Study results and caveats: Each seasonal influenza vaccination recruits few new T cells, the authors suggested.

Sequenced here: PBMCs from blood, sampled on the day of vaccination. The TCR originated in a man aged 45-60 years who received an inactivated influenza vaccine. The chain joins TRBV10-2 to TRBJ2-7; tentative D call: TRBD2 (6 bases). The CDR3 loop is CASSEGGVIGYEQYF. Written as DNA, the CDR3 is TGCGCCAGCAGTGAGGGAGGGGTTATCGGCTACGAGCAGTACTTC.